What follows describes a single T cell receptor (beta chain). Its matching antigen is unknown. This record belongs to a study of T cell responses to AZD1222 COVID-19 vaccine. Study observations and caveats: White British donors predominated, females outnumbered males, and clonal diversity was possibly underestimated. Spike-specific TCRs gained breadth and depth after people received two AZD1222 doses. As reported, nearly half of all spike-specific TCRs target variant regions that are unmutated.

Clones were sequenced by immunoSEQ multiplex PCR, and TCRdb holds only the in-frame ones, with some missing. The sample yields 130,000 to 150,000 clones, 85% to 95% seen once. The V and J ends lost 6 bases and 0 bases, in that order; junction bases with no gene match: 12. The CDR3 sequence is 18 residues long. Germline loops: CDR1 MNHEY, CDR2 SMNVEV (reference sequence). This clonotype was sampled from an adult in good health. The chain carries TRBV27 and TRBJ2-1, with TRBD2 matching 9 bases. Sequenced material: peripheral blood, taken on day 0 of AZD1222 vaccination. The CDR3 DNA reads TGTGCCAGCAGCACTATCCTCAGAGCGGGAGGCTCCTACAATGAGCAGTTCTTC. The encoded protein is CASSTILRAGGSYNEQFF.